This TCR beta chain was sequenced for a study of Graves' ophthalmopathy and Graves' hyperthyroidism. Background on the study: Ophthalmopathy absent within 18 months of follow-up marked hyperthyroidism as stable.

RNA transcripts served as template for amplifying TCR beta CDR3 sequences. HTBI primers were used in a first-round RT-PCR, which preceded a second-round multiplex PCR. One entry per CDR3 protein, called by TCRdb with MiXCR from the multiplex PCR reads. This table has about 1.2 million distinct CDR3 sequences, about 40% appearing once. The junction had 5 bases not matched to a gene; V was cut back by 4 bases and J by 7 bases. Germline V CDR1 and CDR2: SGDLS, YYNGEE. The CDR3 is made up of 14 amino acids. This TCR came from an adult man with Graves' hyperthyroidism. V usage is TRBV9 and J usage is TRBJ1-6, with TRBD1 identical over 7 bases. Specimen: peripheral blood or thyroid tissue (not recorded which). CDR3 nucleotides: TGTGCCAGCAGCCCAGGGGGGGACAATTCACCCCTCCACTTT. Encoded protein: CASSPGGDNSPLHF.